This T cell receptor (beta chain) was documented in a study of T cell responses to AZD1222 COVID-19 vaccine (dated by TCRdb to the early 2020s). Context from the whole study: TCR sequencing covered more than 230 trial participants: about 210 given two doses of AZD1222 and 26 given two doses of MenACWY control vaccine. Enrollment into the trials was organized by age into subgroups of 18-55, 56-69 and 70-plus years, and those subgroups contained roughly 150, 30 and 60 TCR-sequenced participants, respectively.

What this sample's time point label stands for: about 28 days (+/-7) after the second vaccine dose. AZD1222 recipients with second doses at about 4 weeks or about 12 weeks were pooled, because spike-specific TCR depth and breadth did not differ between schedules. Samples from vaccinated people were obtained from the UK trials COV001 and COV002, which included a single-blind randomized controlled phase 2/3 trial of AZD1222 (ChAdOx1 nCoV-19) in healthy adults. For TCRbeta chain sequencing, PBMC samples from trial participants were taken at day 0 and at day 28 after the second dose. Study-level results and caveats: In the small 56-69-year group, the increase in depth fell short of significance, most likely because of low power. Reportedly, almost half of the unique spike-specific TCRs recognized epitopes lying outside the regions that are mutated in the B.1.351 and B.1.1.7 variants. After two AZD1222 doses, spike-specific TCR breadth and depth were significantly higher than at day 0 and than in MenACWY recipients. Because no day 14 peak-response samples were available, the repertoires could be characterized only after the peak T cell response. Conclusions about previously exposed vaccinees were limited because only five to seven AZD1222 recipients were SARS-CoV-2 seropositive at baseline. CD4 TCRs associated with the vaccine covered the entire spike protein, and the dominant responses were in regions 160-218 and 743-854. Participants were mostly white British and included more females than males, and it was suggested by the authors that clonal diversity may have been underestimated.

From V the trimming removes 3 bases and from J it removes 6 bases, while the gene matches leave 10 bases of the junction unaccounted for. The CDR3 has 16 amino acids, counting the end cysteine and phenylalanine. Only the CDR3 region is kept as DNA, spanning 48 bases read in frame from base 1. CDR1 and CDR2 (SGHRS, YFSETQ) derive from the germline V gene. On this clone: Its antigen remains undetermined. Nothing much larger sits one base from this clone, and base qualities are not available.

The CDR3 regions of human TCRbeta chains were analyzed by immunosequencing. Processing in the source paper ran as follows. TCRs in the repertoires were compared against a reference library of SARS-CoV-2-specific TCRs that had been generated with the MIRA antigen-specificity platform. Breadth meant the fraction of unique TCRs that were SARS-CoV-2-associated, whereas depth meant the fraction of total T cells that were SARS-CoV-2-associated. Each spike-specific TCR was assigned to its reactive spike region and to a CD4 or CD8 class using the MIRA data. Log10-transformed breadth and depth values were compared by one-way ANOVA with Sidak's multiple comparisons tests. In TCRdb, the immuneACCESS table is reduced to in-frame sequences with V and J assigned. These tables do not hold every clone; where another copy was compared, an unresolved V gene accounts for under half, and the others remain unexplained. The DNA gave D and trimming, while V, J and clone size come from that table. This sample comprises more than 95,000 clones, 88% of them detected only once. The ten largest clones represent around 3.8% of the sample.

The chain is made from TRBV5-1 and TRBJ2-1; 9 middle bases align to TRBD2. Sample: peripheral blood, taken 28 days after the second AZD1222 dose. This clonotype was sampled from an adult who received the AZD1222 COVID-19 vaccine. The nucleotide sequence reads TGCGCCAGCAGCTGGGGAGGTAGCGGGGGCCCCAATGAGCAGTTCTTC. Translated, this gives CASSWGGSGGPNEQFF.